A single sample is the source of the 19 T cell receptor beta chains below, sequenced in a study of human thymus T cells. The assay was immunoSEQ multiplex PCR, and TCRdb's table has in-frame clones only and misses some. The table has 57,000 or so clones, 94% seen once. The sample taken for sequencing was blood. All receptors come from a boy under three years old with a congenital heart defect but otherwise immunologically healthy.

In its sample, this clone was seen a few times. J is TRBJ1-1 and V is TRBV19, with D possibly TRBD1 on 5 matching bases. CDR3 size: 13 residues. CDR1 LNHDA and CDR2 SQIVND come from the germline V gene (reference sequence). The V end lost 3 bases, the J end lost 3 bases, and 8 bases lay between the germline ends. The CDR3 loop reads CASSIWGDTEAFF. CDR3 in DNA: TGTGCCAGTAGTATTTGGGGGGACACTGAAGCTTTCTTT.

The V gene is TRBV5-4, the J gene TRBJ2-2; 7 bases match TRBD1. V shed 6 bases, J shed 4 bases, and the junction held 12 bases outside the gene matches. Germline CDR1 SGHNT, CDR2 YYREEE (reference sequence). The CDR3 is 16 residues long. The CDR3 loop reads CASTTKGADGTGELFF. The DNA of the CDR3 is TGTGCCAGCACTACCAAGGGGGCCGATGGCACCGGGGAGCTGTTTTTT.

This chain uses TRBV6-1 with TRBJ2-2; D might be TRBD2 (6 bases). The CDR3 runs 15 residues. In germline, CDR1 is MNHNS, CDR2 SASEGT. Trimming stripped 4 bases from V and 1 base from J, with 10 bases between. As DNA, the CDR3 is TGTGCCAGCAGTGCAAACGGGGGGAACACCGGGGAGCTGTTTTTT. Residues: CASSANGGNTGELFF.

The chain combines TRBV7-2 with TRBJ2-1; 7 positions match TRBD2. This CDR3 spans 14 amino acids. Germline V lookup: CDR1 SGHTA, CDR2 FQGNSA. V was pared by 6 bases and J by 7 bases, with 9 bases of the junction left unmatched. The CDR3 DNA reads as TGTGCCAGCAGAACTAGGGACTACATAAATGAGCAGTTCTTC. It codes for CASRTRDYINEQFF.

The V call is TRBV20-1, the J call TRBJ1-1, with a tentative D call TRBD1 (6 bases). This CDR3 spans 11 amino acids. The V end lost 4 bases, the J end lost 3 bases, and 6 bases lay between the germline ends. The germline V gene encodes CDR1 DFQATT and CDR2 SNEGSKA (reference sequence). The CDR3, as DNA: TGCAGTGCTACAGGGGACACTGAAGCTTTCTTT. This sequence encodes CSATGDTEAFF.

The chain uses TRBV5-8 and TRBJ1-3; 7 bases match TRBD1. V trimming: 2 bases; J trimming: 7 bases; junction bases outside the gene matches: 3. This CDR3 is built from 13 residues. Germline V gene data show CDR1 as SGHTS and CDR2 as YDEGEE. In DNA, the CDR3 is TGTGCCAGCAGCTTAAACAGGGGCAACACCATATATTTT. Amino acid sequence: CASSLNRGNTIYF.

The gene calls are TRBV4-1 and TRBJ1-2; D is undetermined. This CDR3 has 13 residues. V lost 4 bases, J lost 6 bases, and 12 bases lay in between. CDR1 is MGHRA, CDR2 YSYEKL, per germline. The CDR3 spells CASSLLGVDGYTF. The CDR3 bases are TGCGCCAGCAGCCTTCTCGGGGTCGATGGCTACACCTTC.

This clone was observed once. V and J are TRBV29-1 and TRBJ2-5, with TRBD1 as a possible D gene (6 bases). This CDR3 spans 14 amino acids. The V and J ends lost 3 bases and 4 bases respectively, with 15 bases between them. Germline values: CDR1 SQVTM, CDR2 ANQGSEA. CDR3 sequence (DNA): TGCAGCGTTGATTACGGGCAGGGGTCAGAGACCCAGTACTTC. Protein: CSVDYGQGSETQYF.

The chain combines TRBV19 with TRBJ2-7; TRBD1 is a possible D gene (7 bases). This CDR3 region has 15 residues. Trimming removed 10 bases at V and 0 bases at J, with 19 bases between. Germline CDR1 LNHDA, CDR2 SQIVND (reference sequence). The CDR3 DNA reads TGTGCCACCGAAGTGAACAGGGGAGGCTCCTACGAGCAGTACTTC. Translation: CATEVNRGGSYEQYF.

The CDR3 loop reads CASSFIRNTQYF. The CDR3 region has the DNA TGTGCCAGCAGTTTTATCAGGAATACGCAGTATTTT. This sequence joins TRBV28 and TRBJ2-3; D is unclear. The CDR3 extends over 12 amino acids. CDR1 and CDR2 (germline): MDHEN, SYDVKM. The germline V and J ends were trimmed by 3 bases and 7 bases, with 8 bases remaining between them.

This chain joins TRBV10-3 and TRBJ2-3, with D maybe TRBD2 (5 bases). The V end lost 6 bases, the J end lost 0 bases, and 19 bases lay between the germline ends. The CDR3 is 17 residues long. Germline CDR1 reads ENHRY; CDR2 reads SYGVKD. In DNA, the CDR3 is TGTGCCATCAGGGACTTCCCTTCCCTTTCTAGCACAGATACGCAGTATTTT. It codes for CAIRDFPSLSSTDTQYF.

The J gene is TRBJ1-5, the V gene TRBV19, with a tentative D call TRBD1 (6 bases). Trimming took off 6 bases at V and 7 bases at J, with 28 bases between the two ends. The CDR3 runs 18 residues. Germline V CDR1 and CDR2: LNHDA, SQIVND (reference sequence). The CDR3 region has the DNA TGTGCCAGTAGCCCAAGGGGACACGAAAACTATATGTCGCAGCCCCAGCATTTT. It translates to CASSPRGHENYMSQPQHF.

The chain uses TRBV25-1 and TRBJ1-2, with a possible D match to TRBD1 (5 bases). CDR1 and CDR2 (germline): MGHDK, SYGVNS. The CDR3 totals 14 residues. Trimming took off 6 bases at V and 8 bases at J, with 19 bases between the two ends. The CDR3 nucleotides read TGTGCCAGCAGGGAGGATCAGGGAGTGGGAGGCTACACCTTC. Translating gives CASREDQGVGGYTF.

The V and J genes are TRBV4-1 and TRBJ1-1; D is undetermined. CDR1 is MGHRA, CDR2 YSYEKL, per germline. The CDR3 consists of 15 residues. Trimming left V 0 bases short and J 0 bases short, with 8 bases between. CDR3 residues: CASSQDSLMNTEAFF. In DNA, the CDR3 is TGCGCCAGCAGCCAAGATTCCCTCATGAACACTGAAGCTTTCTTT.

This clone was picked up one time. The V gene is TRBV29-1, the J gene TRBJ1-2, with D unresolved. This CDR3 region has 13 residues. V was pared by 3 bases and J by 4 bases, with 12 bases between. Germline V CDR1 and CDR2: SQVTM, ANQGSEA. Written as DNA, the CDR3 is TGCAGCGTTGAGGAGGGTTGGGGCTATGGCTACACCTTC. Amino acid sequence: CSVEEGWGYGYTF.

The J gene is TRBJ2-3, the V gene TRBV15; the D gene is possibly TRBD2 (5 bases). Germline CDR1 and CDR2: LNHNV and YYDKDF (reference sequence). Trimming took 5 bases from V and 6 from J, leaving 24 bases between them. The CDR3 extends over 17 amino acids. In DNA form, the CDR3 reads TGTGCCACCAGCCACCGCTATCACGTAGAGCGAGGGGATACGCAGTATTTT. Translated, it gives CATSHRYHVERGDTQYF. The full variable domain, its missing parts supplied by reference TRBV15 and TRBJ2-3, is DAMVIQNPRYQVTQFGKPVTLSCSQTLNHNVMYWYQQKSSQAPKLLFHYYDKDFNNEADTPDNFQSRRPNTSFCFLDIRSPGLGDTAMYLCATSHRYHVERGDTQYFGPGTRLTVL.

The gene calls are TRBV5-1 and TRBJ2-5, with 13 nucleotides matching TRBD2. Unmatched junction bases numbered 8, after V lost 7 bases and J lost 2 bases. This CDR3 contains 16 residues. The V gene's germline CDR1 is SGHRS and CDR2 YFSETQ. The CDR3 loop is CASSTSGGTIQETQYF. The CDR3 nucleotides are TGCGCCAGCTCGACTAGCGGGGGGACAATTCAAGAGACCCAGTACTTC.

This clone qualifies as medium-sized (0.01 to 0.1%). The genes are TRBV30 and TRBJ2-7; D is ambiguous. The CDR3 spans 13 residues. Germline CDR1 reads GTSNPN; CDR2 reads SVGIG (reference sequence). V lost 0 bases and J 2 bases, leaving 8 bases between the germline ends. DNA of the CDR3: TGTGCCTGGAGTGTAAGTTACCCCTACGAGCAGTACTTC. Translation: CAWSVSYPYEQYF. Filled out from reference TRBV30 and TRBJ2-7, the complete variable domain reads SQTIHQWPATLVQPVGSPLSLECTVEGTSNPNLYWYRQAAGRGLQLLFYSVGIGQISSEVPQNLSASRPQDRQFILSSKKLLLSDSGFYLCAWSVSYPYEQYFGPGTRLTVT.

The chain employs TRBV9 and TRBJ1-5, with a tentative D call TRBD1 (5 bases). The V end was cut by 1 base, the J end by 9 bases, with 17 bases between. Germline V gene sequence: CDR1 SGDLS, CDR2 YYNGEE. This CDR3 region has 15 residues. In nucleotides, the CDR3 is TGTGCCAGCAGCGTAACCGGGGCTGGTGAGAGGCCCCAGCATTTT. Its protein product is CASSVTGAGERPQHF.